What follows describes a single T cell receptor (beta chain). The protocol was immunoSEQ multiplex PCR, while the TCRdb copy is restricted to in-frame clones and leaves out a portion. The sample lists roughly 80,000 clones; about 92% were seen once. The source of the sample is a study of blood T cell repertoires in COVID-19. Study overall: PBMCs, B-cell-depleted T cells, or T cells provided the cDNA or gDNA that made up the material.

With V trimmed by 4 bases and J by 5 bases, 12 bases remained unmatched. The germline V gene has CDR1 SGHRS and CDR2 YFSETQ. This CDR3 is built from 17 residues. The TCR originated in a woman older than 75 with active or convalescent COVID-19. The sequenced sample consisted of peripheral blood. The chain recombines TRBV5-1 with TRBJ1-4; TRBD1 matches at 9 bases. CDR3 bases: TGCGCCAGCAGCCGACAAACCAATGACAGGGGGAATGAAAAACTGTTTTTT. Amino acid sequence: CASSRQTNDRGNEKLFF. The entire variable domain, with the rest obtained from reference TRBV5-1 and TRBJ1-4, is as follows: KAGVTQTPRYLIKTRGQQVTLSCSPISGHRSVSWYQQTPGQGLQFLFEYFSETQRNKGNFPGRFSGRQFSNSRSEMNVSTLELGDSALYLCASSRQTNDRGNEKLFFGSGTQLSVL.